This T cell receptor (beta chain) is drawn from a study of shared clonotypes between healthy human individuals. J lost 7 bases, V lost 1 base, and 4 bases had no gene match. The CDR3 has 14 residues. CDR1 and CDR2 (germline): SGHRS, YFSETQ. Method: immunoSEQ multiplex PCR; TCRdb's copy keeps in-frame clones and lacks some. The data contain hundreds of thousands of clones, 90% to 97% of them seen just once; the ten biggest clones take up about 0.057%. Sequenced material: naive CD4+ T cells sorted from blood. The subset was: CD45RA+ positively selected. V and J are TRBV5-1 and TRBJ2-1, with 8 bases fitting TRBD2. The source is a woman in her twenties or thirties in good health. CDR3 region: CASSLISGSNEQFF. The CDR3 nucleotides read TGCGCCAGCAGCTTGATCAGCGGGAGTAATGAGCAGTTCTTC.